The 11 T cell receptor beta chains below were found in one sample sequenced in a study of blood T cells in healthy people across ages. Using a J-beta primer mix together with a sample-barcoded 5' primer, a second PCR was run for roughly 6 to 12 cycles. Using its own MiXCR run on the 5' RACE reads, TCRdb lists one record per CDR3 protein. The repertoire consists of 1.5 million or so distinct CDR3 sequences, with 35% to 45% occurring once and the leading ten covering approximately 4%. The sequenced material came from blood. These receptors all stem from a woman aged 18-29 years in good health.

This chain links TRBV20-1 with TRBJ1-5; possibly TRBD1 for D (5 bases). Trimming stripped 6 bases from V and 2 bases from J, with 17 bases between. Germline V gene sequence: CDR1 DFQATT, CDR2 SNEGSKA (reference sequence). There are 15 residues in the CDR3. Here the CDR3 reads CSAGARRLGNQPQHF. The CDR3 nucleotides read TGCAGTGCCGGGGCCCGACGGCTCGGCAATCAGCCCCAGCATTTT.

The DNA for the CDR3 is TGCAGTGCTAGAGACTCTAACAGGGTTGGGCATCCTTACGAGCAGTACTTC. Translation: CSARDSNRVGHPYEQYF. J is TRBJ2-7 and V is TRBV20-1; the D gene is possibly TRBD1 (6 bases). The V gene's germline CDR1 is DFQATT and CDR2 SNEGSKA (reference sequence). Trimming took 0 bases from V and 4 from J, leaving 22 bases between them. The CDR3 consists of 17 residues.

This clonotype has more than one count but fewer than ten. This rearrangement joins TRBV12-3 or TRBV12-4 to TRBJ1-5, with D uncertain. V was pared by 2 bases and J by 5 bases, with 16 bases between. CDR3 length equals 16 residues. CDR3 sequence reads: CASSLSSRNGHQPQHF. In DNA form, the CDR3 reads TGTGCCAGCAGTTTAAGCTCTCGAAACGGTCATCAGCCCCAGCATTTT.

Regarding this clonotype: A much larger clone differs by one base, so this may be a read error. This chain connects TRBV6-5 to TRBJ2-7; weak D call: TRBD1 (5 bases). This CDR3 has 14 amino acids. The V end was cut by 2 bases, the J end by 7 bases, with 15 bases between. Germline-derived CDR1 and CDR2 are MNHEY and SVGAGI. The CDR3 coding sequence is TGTGCCAGCAGTTACGACGACAGTTACGATGAGCAGTACTTC. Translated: CASSYDDSYDEQYF.

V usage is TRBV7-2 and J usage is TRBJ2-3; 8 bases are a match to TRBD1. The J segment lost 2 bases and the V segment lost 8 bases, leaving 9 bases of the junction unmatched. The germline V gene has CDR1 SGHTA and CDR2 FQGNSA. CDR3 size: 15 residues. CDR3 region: CASSERTGSTDTQYF. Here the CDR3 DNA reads TGTGCCAGCTCCGAACGGACAGGGTCCACAGATACGCAGTATTTT.

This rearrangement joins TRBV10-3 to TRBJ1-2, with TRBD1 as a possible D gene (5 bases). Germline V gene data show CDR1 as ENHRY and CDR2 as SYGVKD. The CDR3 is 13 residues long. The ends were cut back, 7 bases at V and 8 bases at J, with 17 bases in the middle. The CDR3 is CAIKKGLESGYTF. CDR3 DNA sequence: TGTGCCATCAAGAAGGGGCTGGAGTCGGGCTACACCTTC.

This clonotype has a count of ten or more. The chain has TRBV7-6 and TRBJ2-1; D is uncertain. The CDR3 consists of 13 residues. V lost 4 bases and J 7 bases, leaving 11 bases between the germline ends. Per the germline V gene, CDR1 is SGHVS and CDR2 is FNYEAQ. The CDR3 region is CASSYTRVNEQFF. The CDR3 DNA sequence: TGTGCCAGCAGCTACACTCGGGTTAATGAGCAGTTCTTC.

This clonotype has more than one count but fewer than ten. The CDR3, as DNA: TGCAGCGGACACAGGGGTGTGAACACTGAAGCTTTCTTT. As protein: CSGHRGVNTEAFF. The chain joins TRBV29-1 to TRBJ1-1; 7 bases are shared with TRBD1. The CDR3 is 13 amino acids. The germline CDR1 and CDR2 sequences are SQVTM and ANQGSEA. V trimming: 7 bases; J trimming: 0 bases; junction bases outside the gene matches: 5.

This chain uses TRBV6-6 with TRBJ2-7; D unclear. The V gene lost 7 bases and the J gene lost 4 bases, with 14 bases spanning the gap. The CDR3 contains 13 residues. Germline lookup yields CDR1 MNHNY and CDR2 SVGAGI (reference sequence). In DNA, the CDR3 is TGTGCCAGCACCAGGCCGAAGATTTACGAGCAGTACTTC. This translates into CASTRPKIYEQYF.

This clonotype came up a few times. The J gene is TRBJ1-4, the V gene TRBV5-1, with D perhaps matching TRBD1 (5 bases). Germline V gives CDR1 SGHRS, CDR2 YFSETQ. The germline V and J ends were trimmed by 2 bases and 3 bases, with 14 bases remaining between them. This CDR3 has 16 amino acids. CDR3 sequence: CASSLRGDRSNEKLFF. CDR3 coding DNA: TGCGCCAGCAGCTTAAGAGGGGACCGCTCTAATGAAAAACTGTTTTTT.

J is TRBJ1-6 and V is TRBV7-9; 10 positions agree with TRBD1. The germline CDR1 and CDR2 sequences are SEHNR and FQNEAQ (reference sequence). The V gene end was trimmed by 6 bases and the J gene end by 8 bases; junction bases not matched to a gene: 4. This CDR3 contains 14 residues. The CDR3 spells CASRGTGVHSPLHF. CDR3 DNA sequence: TGTGCCAGCAGGGGGACAGGGGTGCATTCACCCCTCCACTTT.